Following are 21 T cell receptor beta chains from one sample sequenced in a study of CD8 T cells in ankylosing spondylitis. TCRdb called the 5' RACE reads again in MiXCR, with one record for every CDR3 protein. This table holds some 13,000 distinct CDR3 sequences, approximately 3% found once. Sample: blood, either unsorted or a sorted T cell fraction (not recorded which). These receptors all stem from a male donor with ankylosing spondylitis or in good health (not recorded which).

This clonotype came up many times. The rearrangement uses TRBV9 and TRBJ1-3; D is uncertain. The CDR3 loop spans 15 amino acids. Trimming took 4 bases from V and 0 from J, leaving 11 bases between them. CDR1 and CDR2 from the germline V gene are SGDLS and YYNGEE. The CDR3 nucleotides are TGTGCCAGCAGCCCGCGGACTAACTCTGGAAACACCATATATTTT. It specifies CASSPRTNSGNTIYF.

This clonotype was observed at least ten times. This chain uses TRBV9 with TRBJ2-7; the match to TRBD1 covers 8 bases. Germline V lookup: CDR1 SGDLS, CDR2 YYNGEE. The CDR3 sequence is 15 residues long. The J segment lost 4 bases and the V segment lost 4 bases, leaving 10 bases of the junction unmatched. In DNA form, the CDR3 reads TGTGCCAGCAGCCCGAGCCGACAGGGGAGATACGAGCAGTACTTC. The encoded protein is CASSPSRQGRYEQYF.

This clonotype has at least ten counts. The genes are TRBV9 and TRBJ2-1; 10 nucleotides line up with TRBD2. After removal of 1 base from V and 7 bases from J, the junction contained 8 bases not matched to a gene. Germline values: CDR1 SGDLS, CDR2 YYNGEE. This CDR3 has 16 residues. Here the CDR3 reads CASSVSTLAGDNEQFF. CDR3 DNA: TGTGCCAGCAGCGTATCCACCCTAGCGGGAGATAATGAGCAGTTCTTC.

By sample share, this clonotype is medium-sized (0.01 to 0.1%). V usage is TRBV9 and J usage is TRBJ2-5; D uncertain. V was shortened by 4 bases and J by 3 bases, with 13 bases between the two germline ends. The CDR3 consists of 14 residues. Germline loops: CDR1 SGDLS, CDR2 YYNGEE. Here the CDR3 DNA reads TGTGCCAGCAGCCCCCGTTCAAGGGAAGAGACCCAGTACTTC. Encoded protein: CASSPRSREETQYF.

This clonotype was seen many times. V usage is TRBV9 and J usage is TRBJ2-2; 7 bases are shared with TRBD1. CDR1 SGDLS and CDR2 YYNGEE come from the germline V gene. V was clipped by 3 bases and J by 0 bases; unmatched bases: 5. The CDR3 extends over 16 amino acids. The CDR3 DNA sequence: TGTGCCAGCAGCGCAAGAGGACAGGCGAACACCGGGGAGCTGTTTTTT. Amino acid sequence: CASSARGQANTGELFF.

This clonotype was picked up many times. The J gene is TRBJ1-1, the V gene TRBV9, with D maybe TRBD1 (6 bases). The CDR3 consists of 14 residues. The germline V gene has CDR1 SGDLS and CDR2 YYNGEE. Trimming took off 4 bases at V and 4 bases at J, with 14 bases between the two ends. The CDR3 is CASSSREGGTEAFF. The CDR3 DNA reads as TGTGCCAGCAGCAGCCGGGAGGGGGGCACTGAAGCTTTCTTT. Complete variable domain (other parts from reference TRBV9 and TRBJ1-1): DSGVTQTPKHLITATGQRVTLRCSPRSGDLSVYWYQQSLDQGLQFLIQYYNGEERAKGNILERFSAQQFPDLHSELNLSSLELGDSALYFCASSSREGGTEAFFGQGTRLTVV.

This clonotype has at least ten counts. The chain has TRBV9 and TRBJ2-7; D is possibly TRBD1 or TRBD2 (5 bases each). Germline lookup yields CDR1 SGDLS and CDR2 YYNGEE. The CDR3 sequence is 15 residues long. Trimming removed 4 bases at V and 2 bases at J, with 16 bases between. In DNA form, the CDR3 reads TGTGCCAGCAGCCCCGGGGACGGACCAACCTACGAGCAGTACTTC. It yields the protein CASSPGDGPTYEQYF.

At least ten counts were recorded for this clonotype. V gene TRBV9 combines with J gene TRBJ2-5; D not resolved. The ends were cut back, 0 bases at V and 7 bases at J, with 13 bases in the middle. Germline CDR1 and CDR2: SGDLS and YYNGEE. The CDR3 totals 14 residues. As DNA, the CDR3 is TGTGCCAGCAGCGTAGAACCCGTCCTTGGGACCCAGTACTTC. Amino acids: CASSVEPVLGTQYF. Drawing the rest from reference TRBV9 and TRBJ2-5, the complete variable domain is DSGVTQTPKHLITATGQRVTLRCSPRSGDLSVYWYQQSLDQGLQFLIQYYNGEERAKGNILERFSAQQFPDLHSELNLSSLELGDSALYFCASSVEPVLGTQYFGPGTRLLVL.

This clonotype counts as medium-sized. The J gene is TRBJ2-3, the V gene TRBV9, with TRBD2 identical over 9 bases. This CDR3 region has 16 residues. Unmatched junction bases numbered 5, after V lost 0 bases and J lost 3 bases. Germline lookup yields CDR1 SGDLS and CDR2 YYNGEE. In DNA form, the CDR3 reads TGTGCCAGCAGCGTAGAAGCGGGGGGCGGGACAGATACGCAGTATTTT. Protein: CASSVEAGGGTDTQYF.

This clonotype qualifies as medium-sized. This chain links TRBV9 with TRBJ1-1; no definite D call. V was clipped by 6 bases and J by 0 bases, with 15 bases between them. CDR1 and CDR2 from the germline V gene are SGDLS and YYNGEE. The CDR3 has 15 amino acids. Here the CDR3 DNA reads TGTGCCAGCACCCCCCAACACAGCATGAACACTGAAGCTTTCTTT. Translating gives CASTPQHSMNTEAFF.

At least ten counts were recorded for this clonotype. The chain employs TRBV9 and TRBJ2-3, with D perhaps TRBD1 (5 bases). Germline V lookup: CDR1 SGDLS, CDR2 YYNGEE. The ends were cut back, 1 base at V and 9 bases at J, with 15 bases in the middle. The CDR3 is made up of 14 amino acids. CDR3 coding DNA: TGTGCCAGCAGCGTAACCCCAGGGCGGTCAACGCAGTATTTT. Encoded protein: CASSVTPGRSTQYF.

By frequency in the sample, this clonotype is medium-sized. The V and J genes are TRBV9 and TRBJ2-3; D remains unclear. This CDR3 comprises 13 residues. V shed 0 bases and J shed 2 bases, with 4 bases lying between them. Germline V gene sequence: CDR1 SGDLS, CDR2 YYNGEE. Here the CDR3 reads CASSVVVTDTQYF. The CDR3 nucleotides read TGTGCCAGCAGCGTAGTTGTCACAGATACGCAGTATTTT.

In this sample, this clonotype is medium-sized. V and J are TRBV9 and TRBJ1-1; TRBD1 matches 7 bases. This CDR3 comprises 15 residues. Per the germline V gene, CDR1 is SGDLS and CDR2 is YYNGEE. V lost 4 bases, J lost 1 base, and 7 bases stayed unmatched. The DNA for the CDR3 is TGTGCCAGCAGCCCACGGACAGGATCGAACACTGAAGCTTTCTTT. Amino acids: CASSPRTGSNTEAFF.

This clonotype appeared many times. The V call is TRBV9, the J call TRBJ2-7; 11 nucleotides agree with TRBD2. Germline assignment: CDR1 SGDLS and CDR2 YYNGEE. The trim removed 4 bases at V and 7 bases at J, leaving 13 bases unmatched. The CDR3 has 16 amino acids. The CDR3 nucleotides read TGTGCCAGCAGCTCATTTCAGGGACTAGCGGTCGGTGAGCAGTACTTC. Amino acids: CASSSFQGLAVGEQYF.

This clonotype was seen a few times. The rearrangement links TRBV9 to TRBJ1-1; D gene unclear. The germline V gene encodes CDR1 SGDLS and CDR2 YYNGEE. Trimming cost V 0 bases and J 3 bases, with 15 bases left between them. The CDR3 contains 16 residues. CDR3 sequence reads: CASSVGSGMAHTEAFF. In DNA form, the CDR3 reads TGTGCCAGCAGCGTAGGGTCAGGAATGGCTCACACTGAAGCTTTCTTT.

This clonotype has ten or more counts. The chain couples TRBV9 to TRBJ1-4; no clear D gene. CDR1 is SGDLS and CDR2 is YYNGEE in the germline V gene. The length of the CDR3 is 14 residues. V dropped 4 bases and J dropped 7 bases, with 14 bases sitting between them. Written as DNA, the CDR3 is TGTGCCAGCAGCCCCGCGGGGAGCGGTGAAAAACTGTTTTTT. Translating gives CASSPAGSGEKLFF.

This clonotype was seen many times. The chain joins TRBV9 to TRBJ2-2; no firm D call. CDR3 size: 16 residues. CDR1 is SGDLS, CDR2 YYNGEE, per germline. Trimming left V 4 bases short and J 0 bases short, with 13 bases between. CDR3 protein: CASSPPATANTGELFF. CDR3 sequence (DNA): TGTGCCAGCAGCCCACCCGCTACTGCGAACACCGGGGAGCTGTTTTTT.

The table lists this clonotype with many counts. V and J are TRBV9 and TRBJ2-5; no reliable D call. The V end lost 0 bases, the J end lost 0 bases, and 6 bases lay between the germline ends. CDR1 is SGDLS and CDR2 is YYNGEE in the germline V gene. This CDR3 spans 14 amino acids. CDR3: CASSVGAYQETQYF. DNA for the CDR3: TGTGCCAGCAGCGTAGGGGCATACCAAGAGACCCAGTACTTC.

This clonotype was detected many times. The V gene is TRBV9, the J gene TRBJ1-1; possibly TRBD1 for D (5 bases). Trimming took 1 base from V and 1 from J, leaving 5 bases between them. CDR1 and CDR2 from the germline V gene are SGDLS and YYNGEE. This CDR3 is built from 13 residues. CDR3 sequence reads: CASSVQGNTEAFF. The DNA for the CDR3 is TGTGCCAGCAGCGTACAGGGGAACACTGAAGCTTTCTTT. Based on the CDR3 plus reference TRBV9 and TRBJ1-1, the full variable domain is DSGVTQTPKHLITATGQRVTLRCSPRSGDLSVYWYQQSLDQGLQFLIQYYNGEERAKGNILERFSAQQFPDLHSELNLSSLELGDSALYFCASSVQGNTEAFFGQGTRLTVV.

This clonotype was detected many times. The chain employs TRBV9 and TRBJ1-4; D possibly corresponds to TRBD1 (5 bases). Germline V gene data show CDR1 as SGDLS and CDR2 as YYNGEE. Deletions cut 0 bases from V and 4 bases from J, with 10 bases between. The CDR3 has 15 residues. CDR3 sequence (DNA): TGTGCCAGCAGCGTAGGGCGGCAGGGTAATGAAAAACTGTTTTTT. This translates into CASSVGRQGNEKLFF.

This clonotype was counted at least ten times. The chain uses TRBV9 and TRBJ2-3; 8 bases fit TRBD2. The length of the CDR3 is 16 residues. In germline, CDR1 is SGDLS, CDR2 YYNGEE. The V and J ends lost 0 bases and 4 bases, in that order; junction bases with no gene match: 7. Here the CDR3 reads CASSVANGRVADTQYF. As DNA, the CDR3 is TGTGCCAGCAGCGTAGCTAACGGGAGGGTTGCAGATACGCAGTATTTT.